The TCR beta chain under discussion was sequenced for a study of beta chain features in type 1 diabetes. Study as a whole: The examined sorted cells totaled fewer than 140 million across samples. The study's findings and limits: Researchers cautioned that cDNA sequencing could over-represent cells with high TCR expression. For Type 1 diabetes patients, all four CD4+ subsets carried TCRB CDR3s that were moderately but significantly shorter.

The CDR3 consists of 14 residues. V dropped 4 bases and J dropped 7 bases, with 17 bases sitting between them. The germline gives CDR1 SQVTM, CDR2 ANQGSEA. For this clone: Its antigen is undetermined.

Reverse transcribing all isolated RNA meant expressed TCRB transcripts were sequenced. This table comes from immunoSEQ multiplex PCR, and its TCRdb copy is limited to in-frame clones, with some not included. Seen here are 200,000 to 250,000 clones, about 15% observed once, and the top ten hold approximately 0.018%. The V and J genes are TRBV29-1 and TRBJ2-4, with D perhaps matching TRBD2 (7 bases). This clonotype was sampled from a man younger than 45 with type 1 diabetes. The source material was naive CD4+ T cells from blood. CDR3: CSVGEGGGGNIQYF. CDR3 nucleotides: TGCAGCGTTGGAGAGGGGGGGGGTGGTAACATTCAGTACTTC.